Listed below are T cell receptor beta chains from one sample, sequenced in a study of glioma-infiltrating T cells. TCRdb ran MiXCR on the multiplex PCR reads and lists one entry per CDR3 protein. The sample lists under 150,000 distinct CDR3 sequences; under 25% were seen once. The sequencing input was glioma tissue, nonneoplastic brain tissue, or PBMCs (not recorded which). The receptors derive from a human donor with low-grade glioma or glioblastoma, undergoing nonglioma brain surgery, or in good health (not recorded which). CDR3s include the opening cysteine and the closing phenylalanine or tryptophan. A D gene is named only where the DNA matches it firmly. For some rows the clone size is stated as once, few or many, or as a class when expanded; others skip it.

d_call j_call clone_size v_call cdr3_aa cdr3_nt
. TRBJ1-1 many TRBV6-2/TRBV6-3 CASSLTVNTEAFF TGTGCCAGCAGTTTGACAGTTAACACTGAAGCTTTCTTT
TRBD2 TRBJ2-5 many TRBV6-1 CASISGGASRVETQYF TGTGCCAGCATTAGCGGGGGGGCGTCACGCGTGGAGACCCAGTACTTC
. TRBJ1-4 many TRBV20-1 CSVPPDPRRNNEKLFF TGCAGTGTTCCCCCGGACCCTAGAAGGAATAATGAAAAACTGTTTTTT
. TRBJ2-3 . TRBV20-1 CSASGTVSTDTQYF TGCAGTGCTTCCGGGACGGTTAGCACAGATACGCAGTATTTT
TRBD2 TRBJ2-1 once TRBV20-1 CGASGGVGQQFF TGCGGTGCTAGCGGGGGGGTCGGACAACAGTTCTTC
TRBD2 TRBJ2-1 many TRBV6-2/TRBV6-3 CASSYSTSGNEQFF TGTGCCAGCAGTTACTCGACTAGCGGAAATGAGCAGTTCTTC
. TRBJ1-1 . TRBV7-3 CASSLLLSTEAFF TGTGCCAGCAGCCTCTTACTGTCTACTGAAGCTTTCTTT
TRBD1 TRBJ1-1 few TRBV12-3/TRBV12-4 CASSSSTGGTEAFF TGTGCCAGCAGCTCCTCCACAGGGGGCACTGAAGCTTTCTTT
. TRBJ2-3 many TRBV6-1 CASSPAVSRTDTQYF TGTGCCAGCAGCCCCGCGGTTTCTCGGACAGATACGCAGTATTTT
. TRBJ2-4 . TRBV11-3 CASSLELAKNIQYF TGTGCCAGCAGCTTAGAACTAGCCAAAAACATTCAGTACTTC
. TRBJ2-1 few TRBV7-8 CASSLGSGRMREQFF TGTGCCAGCAGCTTAGGGTCAGGGAGAATGCGTGAGCAGTTCTTC
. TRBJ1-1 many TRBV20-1 CSARVREAFF TGCAGTGCTAGAGTTAGGGAAGCTTTCTTT
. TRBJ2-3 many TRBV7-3 CASSERFGVADTQYF TGTGCCAGCAGCGAGAGATTCGGGGTGGCAGATACGCAGTATTTT
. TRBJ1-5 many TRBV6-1 CASSELSGTGNQPQHF TGTGCCAGCAGTGAACTATCCGGGACCGGCAATCAGCCCCAGCATTTT
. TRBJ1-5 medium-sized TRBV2 CASSATGQPQHF TGTGCCAGCAGCGCTACCGGTCAGCCCCAGCATTTT
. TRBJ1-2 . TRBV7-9 CASSSSWTAANYGYTF TGTGCCAGCAGCTCGTCTTGGACAGCAGCTAACTATGGCTACACCTTC
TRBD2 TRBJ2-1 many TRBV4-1 CASSQPEDPQDPFLAGDNEQFF TGCGCCAGCAGCCAGCCTGAGGACCCACAAGACCCCTTCCTAGCGGGGGACAATGAGCAGTTCTTC
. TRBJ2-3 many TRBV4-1 CASSQERYTDTQYF TGCGCCAGCAGCCAAGAAAGATACACAGATACGCAGTATTTT
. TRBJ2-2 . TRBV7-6 CASSSRGAVTGELFF TGTGCCAGCAGCTCTCGGGGGGCGGTCACCGGGGAGCTGTTTTTT
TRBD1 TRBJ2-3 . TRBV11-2 CASSQRTGYVDTQYF TGTGCCAGCAGCCAACGGACAGGGTATGTGGATACGCAGTATTTT
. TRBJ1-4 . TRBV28 CASSSQTGLEEKLFF TGTGCCAGCAGTAGCCAGACGGGGCTGGAGGAAAAACTGTTTTTT
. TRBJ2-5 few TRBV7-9 CASSLGAGAQQETQYF TGTGCCAGCAGCTTGGGTGCGGGGGCCCAACAAGAGACCCAGTACTTC
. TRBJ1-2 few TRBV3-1 CASSLRGEPNYGYTF TGTGCCAGCAGCCTCCGCGGGGAGCCGAACTATGGCTACACCTTC
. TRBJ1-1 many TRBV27 CASSFGGSEAFF TGTGCCAGCAGTTTTGGCGGGTCTGAAGCTTTCTTT
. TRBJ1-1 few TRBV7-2 CASSLRPAVNTEAFF TGTGCCAGCAGCTTAAGGCCAGCAGTGAACACTGAAGCTTTCTTT
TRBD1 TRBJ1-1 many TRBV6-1 CASKPTGRSEAFF TGTGCCAGCAAGCCGACAGGGAGGTCTGAAGCTTTCTTT
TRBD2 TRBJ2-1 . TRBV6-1 CASSRTSGADEQFF TGTGCCAGCAGTCGGACTAGCGGGGCCGATGAGCAGTTCTTC